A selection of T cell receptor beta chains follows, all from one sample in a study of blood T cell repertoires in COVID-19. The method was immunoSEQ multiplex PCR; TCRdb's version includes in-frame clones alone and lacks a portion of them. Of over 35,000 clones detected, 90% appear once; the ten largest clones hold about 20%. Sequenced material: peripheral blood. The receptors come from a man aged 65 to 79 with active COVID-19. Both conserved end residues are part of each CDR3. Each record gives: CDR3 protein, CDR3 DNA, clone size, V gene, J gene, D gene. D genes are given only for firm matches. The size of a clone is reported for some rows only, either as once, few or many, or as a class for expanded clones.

CDR3aa: CASSPTGGDEKLFF; CDR3nt: TGTGCCAGCTCACCGACAGGGGGTGATGAAAAACTGTTTTTT; abundance: -; v_gene: TRBV18; j_gene: TRBJ1-4; d_gene: TRBD1
CDR3aa: CASKPGDSPLHF; CDR3nt: TGTGCCAGCAAGCCGGGGGATTCACCCCTCCACTTT; abundance: few; v_gene: TRBV25-1; j_gene: TRBJ1-6; d_gene: -
CDR3aa: CASSPLAGDGNTEAFF; CDR3nt: TGTGCCAGCAGCCCCCTAGCGGGGGACGGGAACACTGAAGCTTTCTTT; abundance: -; v_gene: TRBV7-2; j_gene: TRBJ1-1; d_gene: -
CDR3aa: CASSSQTNTEAFF; CDR3nt: TGTGCCAGCAGCTCACAGACGAACACTGAAGCTTTCTTT; abundance: -; v_gene: TRBV11-3; j_gene: TRBJ1-1; d_gene: -
CDR3aa: CASSQGGQAYGYTF; CDR3nt: TGCGCCAGCAGCCAAGGAGGTCAAGCTTATGGCTACACCTTC; abundance: -; v_gene: TRBV4-1; j_gene: TRBJ1-2; d_gene: -
CDR3aa: CASSSTSGGGYEQYF; CDR3nt: TGTGCCAGCAGTTCTACTAGCGGAGGAGGCTACGAGCAGTACTTC; abundance: -; v_gene: TRBV27; j_gene: TRBJ2-7; d_gene: TRBD2
CDR3aa: CASSRLAVSYEQYF; CDR3nt: TGTGCCAGCAGCCGACTAGCGGTCTCCTACGAGCAGTACTTC; abundance: -; v_gene: TRBV7-9; j_gene: TRBJ2-7; d_gene: TRBD2
CDR3aa: CASSQAINPGQGTQYF; CDR3nt: TGTGCCAGCAGCCAAGCGATCAATCCGGGACAGGGGACTCAGTACTTC; abundance: -; v_gene: TRBV3-1/TRBV3-2; j_gene: TRBJ2-4; d_gene: TRBD1
CDR3aa: CASSSTGGVNYGYTF; CDR3nt: TGCGCCAGCAGCTCAACAGGGGGAGTCAACTATGGCTACACCTTC; abundance: -; v_gene: TRBV5-1; j_gene: TRBJ1-2; d_gene: TRBD1
CDR3aa: CASSYPGQGAGELFF; CDR3nt: TGTGCCAGCAGTTACCCGGGACAGGGGGCTGGGGAGCTGTTTTTT; abundance: -; v_gene: TRBV6-5; j_gene: TRBJ2-2; d_gene: TRBD1
CDR3aa: CASSQTGTDTDTQYF; CDR3nt: TGTGCCAGCAGCCAAACCGGGACAGACACAGATACGCAGTATTTT; abundance: -; v_gene: TRBV7-3; j_gene: TRBJ2-3; d_gene: TRBD1
CDR3aa: CASSPPNRNYGYTF; CDR3nt: TGTGCCAGCTCACCACCTAATAGAAACTATGGCTACACCTTC; abundance: once; v_gene: TRBV18; j_gene: TRBJ1-2; d_gene: -
CDR3aa: CASSPGQRQENYEQYF; CDR3nt: TGTGCCAGCAGCCCTGGCCAAAGGCAGGAAAACTACGAGCAGTACTTC; abundance: -; v_gene: TRBV7-8; j_gene: TRBJ2-7; d_gene: -
CDR3aa: CASSLAGQQETQYF; CDR3nt: TGTGCCAGCAGCTTAGCAGGACAGCAAGAGACCCAGTACTTC; abundance: -; v_gene: TRBV7-2; j_gene: TRBJ2-5; d_gene: -
CDR3aa: CASSFGAAYEQFF; CDR3nt: TGTGCCAGCAGCTTTGGGGCAGCCTACGAGCAGTTCTTC; abundance: -; v_gene: TRBV11-3; j_gene: TRBJ2-1; d_gene: -
CDR3aa: CASSQGGLSSYEQYF; CDR3nt: TGTGCCAGCTCACAAGGGGGTCTAAGCTCCTACGAGCAGTACTTC; abundance: -; v_gene: TRBV18; j_gene: TRBJ2-7; d_gene: -
CDR3aa: CASTSSSFRVSTNEKLFF; CDR3nt: TGTGCCAGTACCTCGTCGTCTTTCAGGGTTTCCACTAATGAAAAACTGTTTTTT; abundance: -; v_gene: TRBV19; j_gene: TRBJ1-4; d_gene: -
CDR3aa: CASSPPRTGLNTGELFF; CDR3nt: TGTGCCAGCAGTCCCCCGCGGACAGGCCTGAACACCGGGGAGCTGTTTTTT; abundance: -; v_gene: TRBV27; j_gene: TRBJ2-2; d_gene: TRBD1
CDR3aa: CAWSSGVPGELFF; CDR3nt: TGTGCCTGGAGTTCGGGGGTCCCCGGGGAGCTGTTTTTT; abundance: few; v_gene: TRBV30; j_gene: TRBJ2-2; d_gene: -
CDR3aa: CASSEQGGTGELFF; CDR3nt: TGTGCCAGCAGTGAACAGGGAGGTACCGGGGAGCTGTTTTTT; abundance: -; v_gene: TRBV2; j_gene: TRBJ2-2; d_gene: -
CDR3aa: CASSYSFETEAFF; CDR3nt: TGTGCCAGCAGTTACTCGTTTGAGACTGAAGCTTTCTTT; abundance: -; v_gene: TRBV6-5; j_gene: TRBJ1-1; d_gene: -
CDR3aa: CASSPIQGYGELFF; CDR3nt: TGTGCCAGCAGCCCGATACAGGGTTACGGGGAGCTGTTTTTT; abundance: once; v_gene: TRBV11-2; j_gene: TRBJ2-2; d_gene: -
CDR3aa: CASSLPHRYSNQPQHF; CDR3nt: TGTGCCAGCAGTTTACCACACAGGTATAGCAATCAGCCCCAGCATTTT; abundance: -; v_gene: TRBV28; j_gene: TRBJ1-5; d_gene: -